This TCR beta chain was sequenced in a study of naive and memory T cell subsets. This CDR3 spans 15 amino acids. Germline V CDR1 and CDR2: LGHDT, YNNKEL (reference sequence). J lost 0 bases, V lost 1 base, and 3 bases had no gene match. The sample holds a few counts of this clonotype. Its antigen is unidentified. Cells stained for CD3, CD4, CD8, CD45RA, CD27 and viability were sorted into four CD45RA/CD27 subsets. Study observations and caveats: Possibly reflecting memory cells re-expressing CD45RA, a few larger clonotypes occurred in naive repertoires, especially CD8. Gini index rose across naive, CM, EM and EMRA in CD4 and CD8.

The beta constant-region primer was an equimolar mix of two oligonucleotides covering TRBC1 and TRBC2. The ligated cDNA underwent four PCR rounds using SP2 and nested alpha and beta constant-region primers. MiXCR, applied by TCRdb to the UMI-ligation and nested PCR reads, yields one record per CDR3 protein. Among approximately 80,000 distinct CDR3 sequences listed, 9% were seen once. This chain connects TRBV3-1 to TRBJ2-7; the match to TRBD2 covers 7 bases. The clonotype was recovered from a human donor in good health. What was sequenced was naive CD8+ T cells from blood. The CDR3 coding sequence is TGTGCCAGCAGCCAAGCCCGCGGGGGCTCCTACGAGCAGTACTTC. It is translated as CASSQARGGSYEQYF.